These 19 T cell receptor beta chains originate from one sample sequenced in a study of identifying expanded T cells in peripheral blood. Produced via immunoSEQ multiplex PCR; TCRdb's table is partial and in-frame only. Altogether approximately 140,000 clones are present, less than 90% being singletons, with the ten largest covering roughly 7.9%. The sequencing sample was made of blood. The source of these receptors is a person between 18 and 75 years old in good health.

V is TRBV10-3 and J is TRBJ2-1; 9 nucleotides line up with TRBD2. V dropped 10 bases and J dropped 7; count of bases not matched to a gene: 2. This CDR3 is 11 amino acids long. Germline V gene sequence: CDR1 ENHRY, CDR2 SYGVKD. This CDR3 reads CATLAGNEQFF. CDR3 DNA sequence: TGTGCCACCCTAGCGGGAAATGAGCAGTTCTTC.

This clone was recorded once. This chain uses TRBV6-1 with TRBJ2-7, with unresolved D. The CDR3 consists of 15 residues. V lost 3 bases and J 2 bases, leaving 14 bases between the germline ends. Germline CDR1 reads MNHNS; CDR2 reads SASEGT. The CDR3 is CASSEVAGLTYEQYF. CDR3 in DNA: TGTGCCAGCAGTGAGGTGGCAGGTCTTACCTACGAGCAGTACTTC.

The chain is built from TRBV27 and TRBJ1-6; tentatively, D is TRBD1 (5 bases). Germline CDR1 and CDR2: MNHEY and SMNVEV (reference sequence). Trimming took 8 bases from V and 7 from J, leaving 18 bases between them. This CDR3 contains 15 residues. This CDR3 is CASSDRGAGNSPLHF. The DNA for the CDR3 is TGTGCCAGCTCGGATCGGGGCGCGGGAAATTCACCCCTCCACTTT.

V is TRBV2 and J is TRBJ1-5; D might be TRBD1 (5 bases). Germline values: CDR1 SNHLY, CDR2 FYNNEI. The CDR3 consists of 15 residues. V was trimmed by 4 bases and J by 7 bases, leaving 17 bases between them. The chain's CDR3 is CASSVRAGRNQPQHF. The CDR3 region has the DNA TGTGCCAGCAGTGTCAGGGCAGGGCGGAACCAGCCCCAGCATTTT. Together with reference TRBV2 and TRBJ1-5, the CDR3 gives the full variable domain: EPEVTQTPSHQVTQMGQEVILRCVPISNHLYFYWYRQILGQKVEFLVSFYNNEISEKSEIFDDQFSVERPDGSNFTLKIRSTKLEDSAMYFCASSVRAGRNQPQHFGDGTRLSIL.

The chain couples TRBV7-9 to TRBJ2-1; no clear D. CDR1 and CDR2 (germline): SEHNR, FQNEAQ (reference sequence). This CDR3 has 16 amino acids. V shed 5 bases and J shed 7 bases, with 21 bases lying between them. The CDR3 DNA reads TGTGCCAGCAGCGCCTTTTCAGGCGGAAGTCATAATGAGCAGTTCTTC. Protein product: CASSAFSGGSHNEQFF.

The CDR3 bases are TGTGCCAGCAGCTTTAGTGGTAACGTCTTCGCTGAAGCTTTCTTT. Residues: CASSFSGNVFAEAFF. The V and J genes are TRBV7-9 and TRBJ1-1; D call uncertain. The V gene's germline CDR1 is SEHNR and CDR2 FQNEAQ (reference sequence). There are 15 residues in the CDR3. The V end was cut by 3 bases, the J end by 6 bases, with 17 bases between.

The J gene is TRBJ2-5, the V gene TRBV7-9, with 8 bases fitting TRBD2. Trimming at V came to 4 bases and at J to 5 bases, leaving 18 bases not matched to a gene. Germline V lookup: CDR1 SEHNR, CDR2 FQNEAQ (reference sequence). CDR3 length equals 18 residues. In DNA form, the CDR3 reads TGTGCCAGCAGCTCTAACATAGGGACTAGGAGGCGGGGGGAGACCCAGTACTTC. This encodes CASSSNIGTRRRGETQYF.

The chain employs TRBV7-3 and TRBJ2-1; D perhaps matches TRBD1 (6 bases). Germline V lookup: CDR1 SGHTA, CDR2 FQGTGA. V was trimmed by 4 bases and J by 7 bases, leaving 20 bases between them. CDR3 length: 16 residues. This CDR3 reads CASSYRVNRHTNEQFF. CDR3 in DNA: TGTGCCAGCAGCTACAGGGTAAATAGGCACACGAATGAGCAGTTCTTC.

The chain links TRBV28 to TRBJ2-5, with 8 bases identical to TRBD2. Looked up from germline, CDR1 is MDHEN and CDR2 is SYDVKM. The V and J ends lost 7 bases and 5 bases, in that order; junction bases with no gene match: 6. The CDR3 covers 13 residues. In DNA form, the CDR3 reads TGTGCCAGCAACCCGGGAGGGCGGGAGACCCAGTACTTC. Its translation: CASNPGGRETQYF.

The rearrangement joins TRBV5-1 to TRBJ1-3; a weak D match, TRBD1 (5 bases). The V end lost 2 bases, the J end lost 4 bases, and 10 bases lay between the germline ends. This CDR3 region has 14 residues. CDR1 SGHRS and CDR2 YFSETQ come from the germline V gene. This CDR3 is CASSLGESGNTIYF. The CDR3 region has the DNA TGCGCCAGCAGCTTAGGGGAGTCGGGAAACACCATATATTTT.

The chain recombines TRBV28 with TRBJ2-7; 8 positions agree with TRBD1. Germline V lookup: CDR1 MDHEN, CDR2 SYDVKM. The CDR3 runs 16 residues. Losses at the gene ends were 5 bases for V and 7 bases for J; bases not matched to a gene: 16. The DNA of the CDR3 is TGTGCCAGCAGTGTAGACAGGGGATCCCCCCGACGGGAGCAGTACTTC. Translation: CASSVDRGSPRREQYF.

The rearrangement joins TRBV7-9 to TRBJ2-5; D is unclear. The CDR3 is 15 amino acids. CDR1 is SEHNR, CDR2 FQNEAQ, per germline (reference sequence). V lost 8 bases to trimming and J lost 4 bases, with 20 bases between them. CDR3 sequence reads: CASALPSPNIETQYF. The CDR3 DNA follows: TGTGCCAGCGCCTTGCCCAGTCCCAATATAGAGACCCAGTACTTC.

The CDR3 region has the DNA TGTGCCAGTACCCTAAATGATGAAAAACTGTTTTTT. Residues: CASTLNDEKLFF. The rearrangement uses TRBV19 and TRBJ1-4; unclear D gene. This CDR3 is built from 12 residues. CDR1 is LNHDA and CDR2 is SQIVND in the germline V gene (reference sequence). The ends were cut back, 7 bases at V and 6 bases at J, with 9 bases in the middle.

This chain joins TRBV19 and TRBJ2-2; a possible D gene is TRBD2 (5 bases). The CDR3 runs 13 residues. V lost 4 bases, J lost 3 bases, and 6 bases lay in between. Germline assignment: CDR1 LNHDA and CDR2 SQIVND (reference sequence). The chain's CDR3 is CASSTGDTGELFF. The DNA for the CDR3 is TGTGCCAGTAGTACCGGGGACACCGGGGAGCTGTTTTTT. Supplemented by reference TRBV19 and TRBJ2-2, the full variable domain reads DGGITQSPKYLFRKEGQNVTLSCEQNLNHDAMYWYRQDPGQGLRLIYYSQIVNDFQKGDIAEGYSVSREKKESFPLTVTSAQKNPTAFYLCASSTGDTGELFFGEGSRLTVL.

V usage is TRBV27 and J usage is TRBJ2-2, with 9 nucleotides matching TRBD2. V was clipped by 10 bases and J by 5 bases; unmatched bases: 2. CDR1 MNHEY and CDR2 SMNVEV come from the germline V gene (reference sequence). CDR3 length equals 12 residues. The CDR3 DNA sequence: TGTGCCACAGCGGGGGGAACCGGGGAGCTGTTTTTT. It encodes CATAGGTGELFF.

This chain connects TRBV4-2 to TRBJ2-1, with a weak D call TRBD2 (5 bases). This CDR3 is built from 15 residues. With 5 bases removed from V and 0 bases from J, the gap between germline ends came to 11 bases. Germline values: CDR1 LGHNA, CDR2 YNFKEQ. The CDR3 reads CASSADYSSYNEQFF. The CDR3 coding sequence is TGTGCCAGCAGCGCCGACTACAGCTCCTACAATGAGCAGTTCTTC.

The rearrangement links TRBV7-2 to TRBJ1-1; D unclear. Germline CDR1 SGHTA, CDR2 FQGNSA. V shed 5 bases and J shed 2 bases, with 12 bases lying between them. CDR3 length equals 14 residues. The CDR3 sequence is CASSQETPNTEAFF. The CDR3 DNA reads TGTGCCAGCAGCCAAGAGACACCTAACACTGAAGCTTTCTTT.

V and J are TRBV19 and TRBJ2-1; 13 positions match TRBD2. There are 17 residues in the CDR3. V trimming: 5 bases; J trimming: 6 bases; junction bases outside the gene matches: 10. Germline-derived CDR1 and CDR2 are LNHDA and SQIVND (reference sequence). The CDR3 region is CASSATSGGASVNEQFF. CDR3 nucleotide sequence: TGTGCCAGTAGTGCCACTAGCGGGGGGGCCTCGGTCAATGAGCAGTTCTTC.

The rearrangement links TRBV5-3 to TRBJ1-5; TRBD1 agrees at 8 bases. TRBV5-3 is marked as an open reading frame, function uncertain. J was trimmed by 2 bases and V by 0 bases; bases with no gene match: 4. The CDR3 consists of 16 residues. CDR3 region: CARSLVDRGRNQPQHF. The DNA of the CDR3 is TGTGCCAGAAGCTTGGTAGACAGGGGTCGCAATCAGCCCCAGCATTTT.